This TCR beta chain comes out of a study of cytotoxic CD8 clonotypes in ibrutinib-treated CLL (dated by TCRdb to 2020 to 2023). A note on the overall study: The cohort included some 14 treatment-naive and around 10 relapsed/refractory patients; some 18 were IGHV unmutated. Partial responses were observed in 24 patients and complete responses in 2; after a median follow-up of 68 months, remission was maintained in 14 patients and progression was observed in approximately twelve. The response samples were drawn at a median of approximately twelve months into treatment, with a range of about 6 to 40 months. An average of 255,043 productive templates and approximately 90,000 productive rearrangements was obtained per sample. Longitudinal samples were available for about 30% of the roughly 86 trial participants. Cryopreserved peripheral blood mononuclear cells were obtained before treatment, at response, and at either sustained remission or disease progression. Every sample from remission and from progressive disease was obtained while the patients were still on ibrutinib. The paper's findings and limits, for the study overall: Public clonotypes were rare and either shrank or stayed stable during treatment, and the rise in clonality at ibrutinib response reflected expansion of private clonotypes. Baseline clonality exceeded that of age-matched healthy donors and correlated strongly with circulating CD8+ T-cell counts. At ibrutinib response clonality went up, during sustained remission it held steady, and at progression it dropped back toward baseline. Sampling times were not matched between patients in sustained remission and patients whose disease was progressing, and lymph node repertoires were not examined.

The germline V gene yields SNHLY for CDR1 and FYNNEI for CDR2. V is cut back by 7 bases and J by 3 bases, with 11 bases in the junction unmatched. Inclusive of the bounding cysteine and phenylalanine, the CDR3 is 15 residues long. Of all the DNA, just the CDR3 is kept, 45 bases in frame from base 1. The time point label here, explained by the study, means: approximately 25 months on ibrutinib. For TCR beta library preparation, roughly 2 micrograms of genomic DNA was extracted from cryopreserved PBMCs. Longitudinal blood samples from CLL patients receiving ibrutinib monotherapy were subjected to high-throughput TCR beta sequencing. The patients were enrolled in a single-center, open-label phase 2 trial of ibrutinib monotherapy. With regard to this clone: Its recognized antigen is unknown. It has no much larger one-base neighbor in the sample; base qualities were not kept.

A MiSeq instrument was used for deep resolution sequencing, which targeted depths ranging from 1 in 1 million up to 1 in 200,000 T cells, with coverage averaging 10x for each clonotype. The immunoSEQ hsTCRB Kit was used to generate the TCR beta libraries. Under the source paper's analysis protocol: ImmunoSEQ Data Assistant and ImmunoSEQ Analyzer were used for data analysis, and V, D and J genes were assigned according to IMGT definitions. Clonality, with values ranging from 0 to 1, was calculated as one minus the normalized Shannon entropy of productive rearrangement frequencies. Only overrepresented clonotypes making up at least 0.05% of each patient's repertoire were included in the public clonotype analysis. Some 14 age-matched healthy donor repertoires from immuneACCESS served as clonality controls. Not all clones reach the TCRdb copy of this immuneACCESS table, which keeps in-frame sequences only. Checked studies attribute under half of the gap to unresolved V genes and leave the rest unexplained. V and J calls and clone size come straight from that table; D and trimming were deduced from the DNA. Recorded for this sample are 150,000 to 200,000 clones; 55% to 85% of them occurred a single time. The leading ten clones occupy roughly 13% of the sample.

The sequence was collected from a human donor with chronic lymphocytic leukemia. The material was PBMCs, obtained after 24 months of ibrutinib treatment. The receptor chain draws on TRBV2 and TRBJ2-7, and 8 junction bases match TRBD1. The nucleotide sequence is given as TGTGCCAGCACCTACTCCAGGACAGGGAACTACGAGCAGTACTTC. Its amino acids are CASTYSRTGNYEQYF.